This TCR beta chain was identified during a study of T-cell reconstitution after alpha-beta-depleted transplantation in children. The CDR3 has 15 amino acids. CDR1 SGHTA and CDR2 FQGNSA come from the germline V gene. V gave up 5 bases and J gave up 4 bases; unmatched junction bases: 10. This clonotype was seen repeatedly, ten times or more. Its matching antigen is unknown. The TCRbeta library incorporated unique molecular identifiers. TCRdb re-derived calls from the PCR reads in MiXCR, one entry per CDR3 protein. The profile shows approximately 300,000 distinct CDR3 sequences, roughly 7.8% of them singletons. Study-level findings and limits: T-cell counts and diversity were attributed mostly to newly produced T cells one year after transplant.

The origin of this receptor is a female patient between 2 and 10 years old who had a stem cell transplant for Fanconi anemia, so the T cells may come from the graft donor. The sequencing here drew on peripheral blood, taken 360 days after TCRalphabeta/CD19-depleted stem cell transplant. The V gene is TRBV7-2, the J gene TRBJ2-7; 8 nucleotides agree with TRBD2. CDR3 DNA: TGTGCCAGCAGCCCAATTATAGCGGGGTCTTACGAGCAGTACTTC. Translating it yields CASSPIIAGSYEQYF.